The clone carrying this T cell receptor (beta chain) appeared many times. The junction had 2 bases not matched to a gene; V was cut back by 3 bases and J by 3 bases. The CDR3 runs to 13 residues. CDR1 and CDR2 from the germline V gene are MDHEN and SYDVKM. Then a second PCR, running roughly 6 to 11 cycles, was carried out with a sample-barcoded 5' primer and a J-beta primer mix. TCRdb analysed the 5' RACE reads with MiXCR anew, one entry per CDR3 protein. The table records 600,000 or so distinct CDR3 sequences, about 30% of them present only once. The data belong to a study of blood T cells in healthy people across ages. Drawn from each donor were 8.5 to 10 milliliters of peripheral blood.

The rearrangement links TRBV28 to TRBJ2-7; 7 positions match TRBD1. The clonotype was recovered from a woman at least 80 years old in good health. Sequencing was carried out using blood. Here the CDR3 DNA reads TGTGCCAGCAGTTTTGGGACAGTCTACGAGCAGTACTTC. Its translation: CASSFGTVYEQYF.